The entry below gives a single TCR delta chain sequence along with its context. No antigen is known for it. This entry is derived from a study of Vδ1+ human thymocytes. The study's findings and limits: Thymic TRG and TRD repertoires appeared highly polyclonal, with Gaussian CDR3 length distributions. Unlike peripheral blood Vdelta1+ controls, thymic delta-chain sequences included around 18% Vdelta2 and few Vdelta3.

Germline lookup yields CDR1 TSWWSYY and CDR2 QGS. This CDR3 contains 16 residues. V gave up 0 bases and J gave up 11 bases, with 22 bases separating them. Sequences come from RNA converted to cDNA by reverse transcription. CDR3 amplicons came from multiplex PCR with pooled V-gene forward and constant-region reverse primers. TCRdb fed the multiplex PCR reads to CATT. The sample has tens of thousands of delta-chain clones; about 8% are singletons. This clonotype was sampled from a child under two years old who had congenital heart surgery. J is TRDJ1 and V is TRDV1; a possible D gene is TRDD3 (5 bases). The sequencing input was Vdelta1+ gamma-delta thymocytes from the thymus. As for subset: FACS-sorted CD3+ TCRalphabeta- TCRVdelta1+ TCRVdelta2- thymocytes. The CDR3 sequence is CALGELAPLRIRGLIF. Here the CDR3 DNA reads TGTGCTCTTGGGGAACTTGCGCCCCTCCGTATCAGGGGGCTCATCTTT.